This TCR beta chain comes out of a study of T-cell memory formation after mild COVID-19. On the study more broadly: TCR clusters were largely donor specific.

Ten or more counts support this clonotype. Its antigen is unidentified. V trimming: 0 bases; J trimming: 1 base; junction bases outside the gene matches: 5. The CDR3 extends over 18 amino acids. The germline gives CDR1 LGHNA, CDR2 YSLEER. General observations from the study: Clonal second-wave expansions that peaked on day 37 had unconfirmed SARS-CoV-2 specificity.

Each CDR3 protein is one row after TCRdb ran MiXCR on the 5' RACE reads. The sample includes under 35,000 distinct CDR3 sequences, roughly 16% of them seen just once. The TCR sequence derives from an adult who had mild COVID-19 (a few samples of this study predate the infection). Cell type and time point are not known. The V gene is TRBV4-3, the J gene TRBJ2-3; 12 nucleotides agree with TRBD2. The sample taken for sequencing was PBMCs or a T cell subset sorted from them (not recorded which). CDR3 loop: CASSQEWTSGMGTDTQYF. CDR3 nucleotide sequence: TGCGCCAGCAGCCAAGAATGGACTAGCGGGATGGGCACAGATACGCAGTATTTT.